This T cell receptor beta chain was sequenced for a study of T cell changes during pregnancy in multiple sclerosis. Clones were sequenced by immunoSEQ multiplex PCR, and TCRdb holds only the in-frame ones, with some missing. This table holds tens of thousands of clones, around 92% found once. The length of the CDR3 is 14 residues. Germline V gives CDR1 ENHRY, CDR2 SYGVKD. V was cut by 5 bases and J by 2 bases, with 10 bases left in between. The sequence came from a female donor in good health, enrolled as a control in a pregnancy study. Here the sequenced sample was peripheral blood, taken in the second trimester of pregnancy. The chain links TRBV10-3 to TRBJ1-5, with D possibly TRBD1 on 6 matching bases. CDR3 coding DNA: TGTGCCATCAGTCTACAGGGCGGCAATCAGCCCCAGCATTTT. As protein: CAISLQGGNQPQHF.